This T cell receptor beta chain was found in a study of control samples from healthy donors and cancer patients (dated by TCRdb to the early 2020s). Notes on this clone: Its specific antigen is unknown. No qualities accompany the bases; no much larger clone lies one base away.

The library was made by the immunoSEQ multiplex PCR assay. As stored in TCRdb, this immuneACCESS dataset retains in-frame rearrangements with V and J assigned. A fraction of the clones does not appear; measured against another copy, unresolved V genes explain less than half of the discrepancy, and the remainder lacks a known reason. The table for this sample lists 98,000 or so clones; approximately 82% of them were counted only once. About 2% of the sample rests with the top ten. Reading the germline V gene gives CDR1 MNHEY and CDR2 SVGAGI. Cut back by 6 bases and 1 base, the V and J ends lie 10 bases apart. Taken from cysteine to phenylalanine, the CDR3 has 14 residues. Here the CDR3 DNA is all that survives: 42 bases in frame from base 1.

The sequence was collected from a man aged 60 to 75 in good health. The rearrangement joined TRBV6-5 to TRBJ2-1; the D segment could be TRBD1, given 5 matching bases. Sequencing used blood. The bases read TGTGCCAGCAGCCCAGGGTTATCCTACAATGAGCAGTTCTTC. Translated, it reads CASSPGLSYNEQFF.